A single sample gave rise to the 13 T cell receptor beta chains below, sequenced in a study of control samples from healthy donors and cancer patients. The data were produced by immunoSEQ multiplex PCR, yet TCRdb's version contains in-frame clones alone and is incomplete. This sample yields about 120,000 clones, of which 93% are seen a single time; around 2.5% belongs to the top ten. The sequencing input was blood. The receptors here all came from a man aged 30 to 39 in good health.

The rearrangement uses TRBV5-1 and TRBJ2-2, with 8 bases lining up with TRBD1. The junction had 5 bases not matched to a gene; V was cut back by 2 bases and J by 2 bases. Germline lookup yields CDR1 SGHRS and CDR2 YFSETQ. The CDR3 is made up of 16 amino acids. The CDR3 is CASSFSAGGNTGELFF. The CDR3 coding sequence is TGCGCCAGCAGCTTCTCGGCAGGGGGCAACACCGGGGAGCTGTTTTTT.

CDR3 residues: CAIRSGQGGQETQYF. CDR3 DNA sequence: TGTGCCATCAGGTCGGGACAGGGGGGCCAAGAGACCCAGTACTTC. This rearrangement joins TRBV10-3 to TRBJ2-5, with 11 bases identical to TRBD1. The germline V gene has CDR1 ENHRY and CDR2 SYGVKD. This CDR3 region has 15 residues. Unmatched junction bases numbered 4, after V lost 6 bases and J lost 1 base.

The V call is TRBV19, the J call TRBJ1-2; TRBD1 matches 9 bases. V was pared by 0 bases and J by 5 bases, with 22 bases of the junction left unmatched. Per the germline V gene, CDR1 is LNHDA and CDR2 is SQIVND (reference sequence). The CDR3 loop spans 21 amino acids. The CDR3 nucleotides are TGTGCCAGTAGTATAGATCGCGCCGGGACAGGGCGAAGAACAAGCGGGTATGGCTACACCTTC. As protein: CASSIDRAGTGRRTSGYGYTF.

This clone appeared once. The chain employs TRBV6-6 and TRBJ1-5; 8 positions match TRBD1. CDR3 length equals 15 residues. The V gene end was trimmed by 3 bases and the J gene end by 9 bases; junction bases not matched to a gene: 10. Germline V CDR1 and CDR2: MNHNY, SVGAGI (reference sequence). CDR3 protein: CASSYRDRPRGPQHF. CDR3 coding DNA: TGTGCCAGCAGTTATAGGGACAGGCCCCGGGGGCCCCAGCATTTT.

The chain links TRBV21-1 to TRBJ2-1; the table assigns TRBD2, which was not confirmed against the DNA. TRBV21-1 is marked as a pseudogene. The CDR3 loop spans 19 amino acids. The CDR3: CASSKDVCGLAGGPNEQFF. CDR3 coding DNA: TGTGCCAGCAGCAAAGACGTATGTGGGCTAGCGGGGGGCCCCAATGAGCAGTTCTTC.

The chain couples TRBV7-2 to TRBJ1-5; a possible D gene is TRBD1 (6 bases). The V gene's germline CDR1 is SGHTA and CDR2 FQGNSA. Between the trimmed V and J ends, which lost 1 base and 7 bases, there was a span of 11 bases. CDR3 length: 14 residues. The DNA of the CDR3 is TGTGCCAGCAGCTTAGGGGGGGCTGGGCAGCCCCAGCATTTT. Translated: CASSLGGAGQPQHF.

J is TRBJ2-5 and V is TRBV27; weak D call: TRBD1 (5 bases). V was cut by 3 bases and J by 7 bases, with 18 bases left in between. The CDR3 loop spans 15 amino acids. Germline V gene sequence: CDR1 MNHEY, CDR2 SMNVEV (reference sequence). This CDR3 is CASSFSSQGVGTQYF. CDR3 DNA: TGTGCCAGCAGTTTTAGTTCTCAAGGGGTTGGGACCCAGTACTTC.

The V gene is TRBV18, the J gene TRBJ1-1, with D perhaps matching TRBD1 (6 bases). This CDR3 contains 14 residues. The germline V gene encodes CDR1 KGHSH and CDR2 LQKENI. The germline V and J ends were trimmed by 6 bases and 6 bases, with 17 bases remaining between them. The CDR3 sequence: CASSAGLGASEAFF. CDR3 nucleotide sequence: TGTGCCAGCTCCGCGGGGTTGGGGGCGTCTGAAGCTTTCTTT.

The gene calls are TRBV4-1 and TRBJ2-1, with TRBD2 identical over 7 bases. There are 15 residues in the CDR3. Germline CDR1 MGHRA, CDR2 YSYEKL. J lost 4 bases, V lost 0 bases, and 3 bases had no gene match. The CDR3: CASSQELAPYNEQFF. The CDR3 DNA follows: TGCGCCAGCAGCCAAGAACTAGCGCCGTACAATGAGCAGTTCTTC.

The chain is built from TRBV25-1 and TRBJ2-3; perhaps TRBD2 as D (5 bases). Deletions cut 8 bases from V and 4 bases from J, with 10 bases between. The CDR3 spans 12 residues. The V gene's germline CDR1 is MGHDK and CDR2 SYGVNS. CDR3 residues: CASGGSSDTQYF. For the CDR3, the DNA is TGTGCCAGCGGAGGTAGTTCAGATACGCAGTATTTT.

The rearrangement links TRBV30 to TRBJ1-4; D might be TRBD1 (5 bases). V was trimmed by 2 bases and J by 5 bases, leaving 18 bases between them. The germline CDR1 and CDR2 sequences are GTSNPN and SVGIG (reference sequence). This CDR3 has 16 amino acids. The CDR3 spells CAWSPKFRAENEKLFF. In DNA, the CDR3 is TGTGCCTGGAGTCCAAAATTCAGGGCCGAAAATGAAAAACTGTTTTTT.

This clone is a singleton in its sample. The V call is TRBV5-6, the J call TRBJ1-2; TRBD1 is a possible D gene (5 bases). CDR3 length: 17 residues. V was clipped by 4 bases and J by 4 bases, with 23 bases between them. Germline-derived CDR1 and CDR2 are SGHDT and YYEEEE. The CDR3 is CASSTRGFSQAAYGYTF. The DNA of the CDR3 is TGTGCCAGCAGCACGCGGGGGTTTTCGCAGGCAGCCTATGGCTACACCTTC.

The chain uses TRBV11-2 and TRBJ1-1, with D unresolved. Germline V gives CDR1 SGHAT, CDR2 FQNNGV. V was pared by 5 bases and J by 6 bases, with 13 bases between. CDR3 length: 13 amino acids. This chain's CDR3 is CASSPPGPAEAFF. The CDR3 DNA follows: TGTGCCAGCAGCCCGCCAGGTCCCGCTGAAGCTTTCTTT.